The rows below give T cell receptor beta chains drawn from one sample of a study of cytomegalovirus exposure and HLA in healthy donors. The data were produced by immunoSEQ multiplex PCR, yet TCRdb's version contains in-frame clones alone and is incomplete. Of 200,000 to 250,000 clones in the sample, 75% to 85% are singletons; the top ten hold less than 8.5%. The specimen sequenced was PBMCs. The receptors shown here come from a woman between 55 and 75 years old in good health and CMV-seropositive. Each CDR3 is given with its conserved first and last residue. Fields, in order: V gene, clone size, D gene, J gene, CDR3 protein, CDR3 DNA. A D gene is named only where the DNA matches it firmly. The size entry is marked missing in some rows and otherwise reads once, few, many or a size class.

V: TRBV7-8; size: NA; D: TRBD1; J: TRBJ1-3; CDR3: CASSERTGRSGNTIYF; DNA: TGTGCCAGCAGCGAAAGGACAGGCCGCTCTGGAAACACCATATATTTT
V: TRBV11-2; size: NA; D: TRBD1; J: TRBJ2-7; CDR3: CASSLRQGAYEQYF; DNA: TGTGCCAGCAGCTTACGACAGGGGGCCTACGAGCAGTACTTC
V: TRBV4-1; size: NA; D: NA; J: TRBJ1-6; CDR3: CASSHSPGQPNSPLHF; DNA: TGCGCCAGCAGCCATTCCCCTGGGCAGCCAAATTCACCCCTCCACTTT
V: TRBV9; size: NA; D: TRBD2; J: TRBJ2-7; CDR3: CASSVGGGGEQYF; DNA: TGTGCCAGCAGCGTAGGCGGGGGTGGCGAGCAGTACTTC
V: TRBV6-5; size: few; D: TRBD1; J: TRBJ1-1; CDR3: CASSRTGANTEAFF; DNA: TGTGCCAGCAGCCGGACAGGGGCGAACACTGAAGCTTTCTTT
V: TRBV6-5; size: few; D: TRBD1; J: TRBJ2-7; CDR3: CASSPRRDRANEQYF; DNA: TGTGCCAGCAGCCCACGCCGGGACAGGGCTAACGAGCAGTACTTC
V: TRBV4-1; size: NA; D: NA; J: TRBJ1-1; CDR3: CASSLHRSTEAFF; DNA: TGCGCCAGCAGCCTTCATAGGAGCACTGAAGCTTTCTTT
V: TRBV28; size: NA; D: NA; J: TRBJ2-7; CDR3: CASSFRGEQYF; DNA: TGTGCCAGCAGTTTTCGAGGCGAGCAGTACTTC
V: TRBV6-6; size: NA; D: TRBD1; J: TRBJ2-3; CDR3: CASSYIGQGRDTQYF; DNA: TGTGCCAGCAGTTACATAGGACAGGGGAGGGATACGCAGTATTTT
V: TRBV12-5; size: NA; D: TRBD2; J: TRBJ2-1; CDR3: CASGPRLAGVNEQFF; DNA: TGTGCTAGTGGCCCCCGACTAGCGGGAGTCAATGAGCAGTTCTTC
V: TRBV4-1; size: NA; D: TRBD2; J: TRBJ2-5; CDR3: CASSLRLAGGSETQYF; DNA: TGCGCCAGCAGTCTCCGACTAGCGGGCGGGTCAGAGACCCAGTACTTC
V: TRBV6-1; size: NA; D: NA; J: TRBJ1-5; CDR3: CASSGEFAAHQPQHF; DNA: TGTGCCAGCAGTGGAGAATTCGCCGCGCATCAGCCCCAGCATTTT
V: TRBV7-9; size: once; D: NA; J: TRBJ2-3; CDR3: CASSLGFVRTARSTDTQYF; DNA: TGTGCCAGCAGCTTAGGCTTCGTCCGGACTGCACGTAGCACAGATACGCAGTATTTT
V: TRBV7-9; size: once; D: TRBD2; J: TRBJ2-1; CDR3: CSSSSPGLDNEQFF; DNA: TGTTCCAGCAGCTCTCCGGGACTAGACAATGAGCAGTTCTTC
V: TRBV7-9; size: NA; D: NA; J: TRBJ2-1; CDR3: CASSSGTFNEQFF; DNA: TGTGCCAGCAGCTCAGGGACTTTCAATGAGCAGTTCTTC
V: TRBV6-5; size: few; D: NA; J: TRBJ1-2; CDR3: CASSYSGGSYTF; DNA: TGTGCCAGCAGTTACTCGGGGGGGAGTTACACCTTC
V: TRBV18; size: few; D: TRBD2; J: TRBJ2-1; CDR3: CASSPPSGGHNEQFF; DNA: TGTGCCAGCTCACCCCCCAGCGGGGGACACAATGAGCAGTTCTTC
V: TRBV10-1; size: few; D: TRBD2; J: TRBJ2-1; CDR3: CASSPSGNRKGEQFF; DNA: TGCGCCAGCAGCCCTAGCGGGAATCGTAAGGGTGAGCAGTTCTTC
V: TRBV30; size: NA; D: NA; J: TRBJ2-5; CDR3: CAWSVLSGETQYF; DNA: TGTGCCTGGAGTGTACTGTCGGGGGAGACCCAGTACTTC
V: TRBV28; size: NA; D: TRBD2; J: TRBJ2-5; CDR3: CASSSRRSSGSPQETQYF; DNA: TGTGCCAGCAGTTCGCGCCGGTCTAGCGGGAGCCCCCAAGAGACCCAGTACTTC
V: TRBV16; size: NA; D: TRBD1; J: TRBJ2-7; CDR3: CASNSGQGNYEQYF; DNA: TGTGCCAGCAATAGTGGACAGGGGAACTACGAGCAGTACTTC
V: TRBV29-1; size: NA; D: TRBD1; J: TRBJ2-1; CDR3: CSAETGAGEWINEQFF; DNA: TGCAGCGCAGAAACAGGGGCCGGGGAATGGATCAATGAGCAGTTCTTC
V: TRBV27; size: NA; D: NA; J: TRBJ2-3; CDR3: CASRRYGTDTQYF; DNA: TGTGCCAGCAGGCGGTATGGCACAGATACGCAGTATTTT
V: TRBV30; size: once; D: NA; J: TRBJ2-2; CDR3: CAWSATPNTGELFF; DNA: TGTGCCTGGAGCGCGACACCGAACACCGGGGAGCTGTTTTTT
V: TRBV30; size: NA; D: TRBD1; J: TRBJ1-2; CDR3: CAWSVRWDSENYGYTF; DNA: TGTGCCTGGAGTGTACGATGGGACAGTGAAAACTATGGCTACACCTTC
V: TRBV7-2; size: NA; D: TRBD2; J: TRBJ2-3; CDR3: CASSLGFSGDTQYF; DNA: TGTGCCAGCAGCTTAGGGTTTAGCGGGGATACGCAGTATTTT
V: TRBV5-1; size: NA; D: NA; J: TRBJ1-2; CDR3: CASSLEQAYGYTF; DNA: TGCGCCAGCAGCTTGGAACAGGCCTATGGCTACACCTTC
V: TRBV7-8; size: once; D: NA; J: TRBJ1-2; CDR3: CASSPLQTARPYGYTF; DNA: TGTGCCAGCAGCCCCCTCCAGACAGCTCGTCCCTATGGCTACACCTTC
V: TRBV4-1; size: once; D: TRBD1; J: TRBJ2-2; CDR3: CASSQRDRGPNTGELFF; DNA: TGCGCCAGCAGCCAACGGGACAGGGGCCCGAACACCGGGGAGCTGTTTTTT
V: TRBV10-3; size: NA; D: TRBD2; J: TRBJ2-1; CDR3: CATGTSGRHNEQFF; DNA: TGTGCCACAGGGACTAGCGGGAGACACAATGAGCAGTTCTTC
V: TRBV5-1; size: once; D: NA; J: TRBJ1-4; CDR3: CASSPGIHGEKLFF; DNA: TGCGCCAGCAGCCCCGGGATACATGGTGAAAAACTGTTTTTT
V: TRBV14; size: NA; D: NA; J: TRBJ2-2; CDR3: CASSPQGSGELFF; DNA: TGTGCCAGCAGCCCACAGGGCTCCGGGGAGCTGTTTTTT
V: TRBV5-4; size: NA; D: NA; J: TRBJ1-5; CDR3: CASSYDGNQPQHF; DNA: TGTGCCAGCAGCTATGACGGGAATCAGCCCCAGCATTTT
V: TRBV27; size: NA; D: TRBD1; J: TRBJ2-3; CDR3: CASSPWDRGRHTQYF; DNA: TGTGCCAGCAGTCCCTGGGACAGGGGGCGGCATACGCAGTATTTT
V: TRBV19; size: NA; D: TRBD2; J: TRBJ2-5; CDR3: CASSTQSGRARETQYF; DNA: TGTGCCAGTAGTACCCAGAGCGGGAGGGCCCGGGAGACCCAGTACTTC
V: TRBV13; size: NA; D: NA; J: TRBJ2-2; CDR3: CASRQIGTSNTGELFF; DNA: TGTGCCAGCAGGCAAATTGGGACTTCGAACACCGGGGAGCTGTTTTTT
V: TRBV20-1; size: NA; D: NA; J: TRBJ2-3; CDR3: CSALVRDTQYF; DNA: TGCAGTGCGCTGGTACGGGATACGCAGTATTTT
V: TRBV14; size: few; D: NA; J: TRBJ2-2; CDR3: CASSQVGQGLTGELFF; DNA: TGTGCCAGCAGCCAAGTCGGGCAGGGCCTCACCGGGGAGCTGTTTTTT
V: TRBV28; size: few; D: NA; J: TRBJ1-4; CDR3: CASSLGTGRNEKLFF; DNA: TGTGCCAGCAGTTTAGGAACAGGGAGAAATGAAAAACTGTTTTTT
V: TRBV6-5; size: NA; D: TRBD1; J: TRBJ2-7; CDR3: CASTLDRGLTYEQYF; DNA: TGTGCCAGCACCCTAGACAGGGGGCTAACCTACGAGCAGTACTTC
V: TRBV4-1; size: NA; D: NA; J: TRBJ2-1; CDR3: CASSQGAVTLYNEQFF; DNA: TGCGCCAGCAGCCAGGGAGCGGTTACTCTGTACAATGAGCAGTTCTTC
V: TRBV4-1; size: NA; D: TRBD2; J: TRBJ2-3; CDR3: CASSPTSGSKGDTQYF; DNA: TGCGCCAGCAGCCCGACTAGCGGGAGTAAAGGAGATACGCAGTATTTT
V: TRBV11-2; size: NA; D: NA; J: TRBJ2-5; CDR3: CASSSQETQYF; DNA: TGTGCCAGCAGCTCGCAAGAGACCCAGTACTTC
V: TRBV12-5; size: NA; D: NA; J: TRBJ1-3; CDR3: CASGLVLDNFPGNTIYF; DNA: TGTGCTAGTGGTTTGGTACTGGACAACTTTCCTGGAAACACCATATATTTT
V: TRBV7-9; size: NA; D: NA; J: TRBJ1-2; CDR3: CASSSRSGGQGYGYTF; DNA: TGTGCCAGCAGCTCTAGATCCGGGGGGCAAGGTTATGGCTACACCTTC
V: TRBV6-5; size: NA; D: TRBD1; J: TRBJ1-2; CDR3: CASSIDREEGGYTF; DNA: TGTGCCAGCAGTATCGACAGGGAAGAGGGGGGCTACACCTTC
V: TRBV4-1; size: NA; D: NA; J: TRBJ2-1; CDR3: CASSQDLGDTYNEQFF; DNA: TGCGCCAGCAGCCAAGATCTTGGGGACACCTACAATGAGCAGTTCTTC
V: TRBV27; size: NA; D: NA; J: TRBJ2-2; CDR3: CASSGTFYTGELFF; DNA: TGTGCCAGCTCAGGGACATTCTACACCGGGGAGCTGTTTTTT
V: TRBV30; size: NA; D: NA; J: TRBJ1-4; CDR3: CAWWSRNYEKLFF; DNA: TGTGCCTGGTGGTCCAGGAATTACGAAAAACTGTTTTTT
V: TRBV9; size: NA; D: NA; J: TRBJ2-6; CDR3: CASSVDRGGANVLTF; DNA: TGTGCCAGCAGCGTAGACCGAGGTGGGGCCAACGTCCTGACTTTC
V: TRBV27; size: NA; D: TRBD1; J: TRBJ2-5; CDR3: CASSLSSPRGTGIVETQYF; DNA: TGTGCCAGCAGTTTATCAAGCCCGCGAGGGACAGGGATAGTGGAGACCCAGTACTTC
V: TRBV7-8; size: NA; D: TRBD2; J: TRBJ2-7; CDR3: CASSYHSGRHSYEQYF; DNA: TGTGCCAGCAGCTATCATAGCGGGAGGCATTCCTACGAGCAGTACTTC
V: TRBV27; size: NA; D: NA; J: TRBJ2-5; CDR3: CAREERIQETQYF; DNA: TGTGCAAGGGAGGAGCGGATCCAAGAGACCCAGTACTTC
V: TRBV4-1; size: NA; D: NA; J: TRBJ2-3; CDR3: CASREGRFADTQYF; DNA: TGCGCCAGCCGTGAAGGGAGGTTCGCCGATACGCAGTATTTT
V: TRBV6-1; size: NA; D: NA; J: TRBJ1-4; CDR3: CASNKGALGNEKLFF; DNA: TGTGCCAGCAATAAAGGGGCTCTTGGTAATGAAAAACTGTTTTTT
V: TRBV6-1; size: once; D: NA; J: TRBJ2-6; CDR3: CASSASGQLHSGANVLTF; DNA: TGTGCCAGCAGTGCTTCCGGACAGTTACACTCTGGGGCCAACGTCCTGACTTTC
V: TRBV10-3; size: NA; D: TRBD2; J: TRBJ2-2; CDR3: CAIRENPGGTGELFF; DNA: TGTGCCATCAGGGAGAACCCGGGAGGGACCGGGGAGCTGTTTTTT
V: TRBV6-1; size: NA; D: TRBD1; J: TRBJ1-2; CDR3: CASSEPNRDRIF; DNA: TGTGCCAGCAGTGAGCCTAACCGGGACAGAATCTTC
V: TRBV15; size: NA; D: TRBD1; J: TRBJ2-7; CDR3: CATGFGDSYYEQYF; DNA: TGTGCCACCGGATTTGGGGACAGCTACTACGAGCAGTACTTC